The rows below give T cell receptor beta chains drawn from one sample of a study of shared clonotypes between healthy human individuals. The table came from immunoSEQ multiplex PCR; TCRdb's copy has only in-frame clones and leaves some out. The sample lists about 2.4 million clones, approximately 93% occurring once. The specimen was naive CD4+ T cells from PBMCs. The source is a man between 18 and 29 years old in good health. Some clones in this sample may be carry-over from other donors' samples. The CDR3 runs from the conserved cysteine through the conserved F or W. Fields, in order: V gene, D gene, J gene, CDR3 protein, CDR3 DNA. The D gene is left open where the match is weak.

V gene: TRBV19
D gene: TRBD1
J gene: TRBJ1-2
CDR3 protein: CASSISGTGVPGYTF
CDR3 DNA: TGTGCCAGTAGTATATCCGGGACAGGGGTCCCTGGCTACACCTTC

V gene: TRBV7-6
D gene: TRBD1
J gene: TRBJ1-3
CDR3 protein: CASSLVPWTGAGGNTIYF
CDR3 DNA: TGTGCCAGCAGCTTAGTGCCCTGGACAGGGGCAGGAGGAAACACCATATATTTT

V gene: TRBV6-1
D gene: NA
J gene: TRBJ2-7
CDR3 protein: CASSVGYEQYF
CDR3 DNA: TGTGCCAGCTCGGTGGGTTACGAGCAGTACTTC

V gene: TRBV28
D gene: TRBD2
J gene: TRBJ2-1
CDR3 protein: CATGTSGRDEQFF
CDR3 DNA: TGTGCCACCGGGACTAGCGGGAGGGATGAGCAGTTCTTC

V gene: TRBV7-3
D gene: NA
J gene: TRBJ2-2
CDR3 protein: CASSWGPATGELFF
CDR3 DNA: TGTGCCAGCAGCTGGGGACCAGCCACCGGGGAGCTGTTTTTT

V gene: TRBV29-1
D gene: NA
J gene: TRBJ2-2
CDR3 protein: CSVGPLGDTGELFF
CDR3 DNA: TGCAGCGTCGGGCCGTTGGGCGACACCGGGGAGCTGTTTTTT

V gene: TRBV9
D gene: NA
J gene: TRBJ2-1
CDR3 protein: CASTLEGSSYNEQFF
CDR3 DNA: TGTGCCAGCACCTTAGAGGGGAGCTCCTACAATGAGCAGTTCTTC

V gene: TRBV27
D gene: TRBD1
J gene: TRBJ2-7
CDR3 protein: CASGGTGPYEQYF
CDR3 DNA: TGTGCCAGTGGTGGGACAGGACCCTACGAGCAGTACTTC

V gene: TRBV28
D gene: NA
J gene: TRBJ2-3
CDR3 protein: CASSLLVETQYF
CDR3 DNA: TGTGCCAGCAGTTTACTGGTAGAGACGCAGTATTTT

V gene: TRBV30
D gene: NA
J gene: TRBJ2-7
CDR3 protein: CAWSIGAGGTYEQYF
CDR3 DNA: TGTGCCTGGAGTATTGGGGCAGGGGGGACCTACGAGCAGTACTTC

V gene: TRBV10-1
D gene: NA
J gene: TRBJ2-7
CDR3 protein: CASSESPLTYEQYF
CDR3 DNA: TGCGCCAGCAGTGAGTCCCCACTAACCTACGAGCAGTACTTC